This TCR beta chain was observed in a study of blood T cell repertoires in COVID-19. The wider study: Specimens from acute and convalescent COVID-19 originated in the United States, Italy and Spain. Sources were T cells, B-cell-depleted T cells, or PBMCs; the material itself was cDNA or gDNA.

Trimming took off 1 base at V and 0 bases at J, with 10 bases between the two ends. Looked up from germline, CDR1 is SGHKS and CDR2 is YYEKEE (reference sequence). The CDR3 consists of 16 residues. As processed by the authors: Estimation of nucleated cell counts was performed using reference gene primer amplification. Sequenced by immunoSEQ multiplex PCR; TCRdb stores in-frame clones only, minus some. D and trimming were read from the DNA, whereas the V and J calls and clone size are those reported in that table. This sample yields under 200,000 clones, of which 75% to 95% are seen a single time; about 0.54% belongs to the top ten.

The source is a middle-aged man with acute or convalescent COVID-19. This chain connects TRBV5-5 to TRBJ2-2; weak D call: TRBD1 (5 bases). The sequenced sample was peripheral blood. DNA of the CDR3: TGTGCCAGCAGCTTGTTTAGGGGTACGAACACCGGGGAGCTGTTTTTT. Amino acid sequence: CASSLFRGTNTGELFF.